The next 13 T cell receptor beta chains were all read from a single sample in a study of T cells after yellow fever vaccination. TCRdb re-called the 5' RACE reads through MiXCR, storing one row per CDR3 protein. The table records under 250,000 distinct CDR3 sequences, under 3.5% of them present only once. Sequencing used CD4+ T cells sorted from PBMCs, obtained 10 days after the yellow fever booster vaccination. The receptor source for this set is a man aged 18 to 30 who received the YFV17D yellow fever vaccine.

This clonotype was observed at least ten times. The chain joins TRBV20-1 to TRBJ1-1; tentatively, D is TRBD1 (6 bases). Trimming pared 2 bases from V and 1 base from J, leaving 14 bases between. The CDR3 has 15 amino acids. Germline V gene sequence: CDR1 DFQATT, CDR2 SNEGSKA (reference sequence). The CDR3: CSARTAGQQNTEAFF. Written as DNA, the CDR3 is TGCAGTGCTAGAACGGCAGGACAGCAGAACACTGAAGCTTTCTTT.

This clonotype has more than one count but fewer than ten. The rearrangement joins TRBV29-1 to TRBJ1-1; 7 bases match TRBD1. V was clipped by 4 bases and J by 5 bases; unmatched bases: 7. Germline lookup yields CDR1 SQVTM and CDR2 ANQGSEA. This CDR3 has 13 residues. CDR3 residues: CSVAQGPRTEAFF. The CDR3 DNA reads as TGCAGCGTTGCACAGGGGCCGCGGACTGAAGCTTTCTTT. Combining the CDR3 with reference TRBV29-1 and TRBJ1-1 gives the whole variable domain SAVISQKPSRDICQRGTSLTIQCQVDSQVTMMFWYRQQPGQSLTLIATANQGSEATYESGFVIDKFPISRPNLTFSTLTVSNMSPEDSSIYLCSVAQGPRTEAFFGQGTRLTVV.

This clonotype has more than one count but fewer than ten. As DNA, the CDR3 is TGTGCCAGCAGTGCGCCCACGAGGTGGGGGAATGAAAAACTGTTTTTT. Amino acids: CASSAPTRWGNEKLFF. The V and J genes are TRBV25-1 and TRBJ1-4, with a tentative D call TRBD1 (5 bases). Trimming stripped 4 bases from V and 5 bases from J, with 17 bases between. The CDR3 extends over 16 amino acids. From germline, CDR1 is MGHDK and CDR2 SYGVNS.

This clonotype was counted a few times. The chain joins TRBV6-2 or TRBV6-3 to TRBJ1-5; TRBD1 is a possible D gene (6 bases). Germline CDR1 MNHEY, CDR2 SVGEGT. V was cut by 8 bases and J by 5 bases, with 13 bases left in between. CDR3 length equals 13 residues. The CDR3 region has the DNA TGTGCCAGCCAAGACAGGCTGGATCAGCCCCAGCATTTT. Protein product: CASQDRLDQPQHF.

The table lists this clonotype with many counts. This sequence joins TRBV3-1 and TRBJ2-5; D not certain. Germline V gene data show CDR1 as LGHDT and CDR2 as YNNKEL (reference sequence). CDR3 length equals 13 residues. V gave up 1 base and J gave up 4 bases, with 7 bases separating them. Here the CDR3 reads CASSQGVGETQYF. For the CDR3, the DNA is TGTGCCAGCAGCCAAGGGGTTGGAGAGACCCAGTACTTC.

In its sample, this clonotype was seen a few times. The CDR3 reads CASSLVLAGAPTDTQYF. For the CDR3, the DNA is TGTGCCAGCAGCTTAGTACTAGCGGGGGCCCCCACAGATACGCAGTATTTT. This sequence joins TRBV7-9 and TRBJ2-3; 11 bases align to TRBD2. CDR1 and CDR2 from the germline V gene are SEHNR and FQNEAQ (reference sequence). The junction had 5 bases not matched to a gene; V was cut back by 1 base and J by 2 bases. The CDR3 totals 17 residues.

This clonotype was observed at least ten times. The chain joins TRBV6-4 to TRBJ2-3; D uncertain. The length of the CDR3 is 13 residues. The V end was cut by 6 bases, the J end by 4 bases, with 11 bases between. Looked up from germline, CDR1 is MRHNA and CDR2 is SNTAGT. CDR3 DNA: TGTGCCAGCAGCGTTGAAGAGGCAGATACGCAGTATTTT. Protein sequence: CASSVEEADTQYF.

The rearrangement joins TRBV9 to TRBJ1-6, with D tentatively TRBD1 (5 bases). Germline assignment: CDR1 SGDLS and CDR2 YYNGEE. The length of the CDR3 is 17 residues. V was trimmed by 0 bases and J by 0 bases, leaving 10 bases between them. The chain's CDR3 is CASSVAGTSSYNSPLHF. The CDR3 nucleotides read TGTGCCAGCAGCGTAGCAGGGACGAGCTCCTATAATTCACCCCTCCACTTT.

This clonotype was recorded many times. This rearrangement joins TRBV20-1 to TRBJ2-3; the match to TRBD2 covers 7 bases. The germline V gene has CDR1 DFQATT and CDR2 SNEGSKA (reference sequence). Trimming at V came to 1 base and at J to 2 bases, leaving 3 bases not matched to a gene. There are 14 residues in the CDR3. CDR3 sequence: CSARGTSATDTQYF. In DNA, the CDR3 is TGCAGTGCTAGAGGCACTAGCGCCACAGATACGCAGTATTTT.

The CDR3 reads CASSDFVPTWEETQYF. DNA of the CDR3: TGTGCCAGCAGTGATTTTGTCCCCACTTGGGAAGAGACCCAGTACTTC. V and J are TRBV25-1 and TRBJ2-5; no clear D. Germline lookup yields CDR1 MGHDK and CDR2 SYGVNS. V dropped 3 bases and J dropped 3 bases, with 17 bases sitting between them. The CDR3 is made up of 16 amino acids.

This clonotype was detected ten times or more. The rearrangement uses TRBV29-1 and TRBJ1-3, with D unresolved. Trimming left V 7 bases short and J 5 bases short, with 15 bases between. CDR1 is SQVTM, CDR2 ANQGSEA, per germline. CDR3 length: 13 amino acids. The CDR3 DNA reads as TGCAGCGCCAGGCGCGCTGGCAGAAACACCATATATTTT. This codes for CSARRAGRNTIYF.

Many counts were recorded for this clonotype. The chain has TRBV6-1 and TRBJ1-6; weak D call: TRBD1 (5 bases). This CDR3 comprises 14 residues. CDR1 is MNHNS, CDR2 SASEGT, per germline. V shed 4 bases and J shed 9 bases, with 13 bases lying between them. As DNA, the CDR3 is TGTGCCAGCAGTGCCGGGGGAGGAGGTTCACCCCTCCACTTT. Translating it yields CASSAGGGGSPLHF.

This clonotype appeared a few times. CDR3 in amino acids: CAINKDRERSPLHF. In nucleotides, the CDR3 is TGTGCCATCAATAAGGACAGGGAACGTTCACCCCTCCACTTT. V usage is TRBV10-3 and J usage is TRBJ1-6; TRBD1 matches at 8 bases. Germline values: CDR1 ENHRY, CDR2 SYGVKD. The CDR3 covers 14 residues. V gave up 7 bases and J gave up 9 bases; unmatched junction bases: 8.